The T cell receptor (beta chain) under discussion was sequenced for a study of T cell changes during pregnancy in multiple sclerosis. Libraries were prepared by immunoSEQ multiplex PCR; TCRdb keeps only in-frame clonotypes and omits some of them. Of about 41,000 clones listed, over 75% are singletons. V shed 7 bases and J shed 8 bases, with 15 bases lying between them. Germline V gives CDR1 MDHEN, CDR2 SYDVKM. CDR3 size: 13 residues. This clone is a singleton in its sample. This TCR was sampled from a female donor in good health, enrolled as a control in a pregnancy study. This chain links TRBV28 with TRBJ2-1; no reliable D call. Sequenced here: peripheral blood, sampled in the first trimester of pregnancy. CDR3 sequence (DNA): TGTGCCAGCATCACAATGCTGGGCCATGAGCAGTTCTTC. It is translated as CASITMLGHEQFF. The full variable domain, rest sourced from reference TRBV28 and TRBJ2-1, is DVKVTQSSRYLVKRTGEKVFLECVQDMDHENMFWYRQDPGLGLRLIYFSYDVKMKEKGDIPEGYSVSREKKERFSLILESASTNQTSMYLCASITMLGHEQFFGPGTRLTVL.